Below, one T cell receptor (beta chain) is given with its context. Germline CDR1 reads SNHLY; CDR2 reads FYNNEI. The CDR3 consists of 14 residues. Germline trimming cut 6 bases from V and 3 bases from J; bases unmatched to any gene: 7. The data were taken from a study of CD8+ T cells in alopecia areata. For the study at large: The percentage of affected scalp area served as the score of severity for treated patients.

Treatment in this sample: oral pan-JAK inhibitor, 5-10 mg twice daily. Once RNA had been extracted, it was reverse transcribed into cDNA to act as the sequencing template. Assay used: immunoSEQ multiplex PCR; TCRdb lists only in-frame clones, some missing. This table holds roughly 280,000 clones, 60% found once. The rearrangement joins TRBV2 to TRBJ2-5, with 7 bases lining up with TRBD1. This receptor was obtained from a human donor with alopecia areata. The source was CD4+ T cells sorted from blood, collected at roughly week 53, from a patient treated with tofacitinib. Here the CDR3 reads CASRHPGQKETQYF. CDR3 DNA: TGTGCCAGCAGGCATCCGGGACAGAAAGAGACCCAGTACTTC.